This T cell receptor (beta chain) came from a study of cytomegalovirus exposure and HLA in healthy donors. Study conclusions and caveats: Rarity marked most TCR sequences, yet some public TCRs occurred in many donors.

This CDR3 is built from 12 residues. Unmatched junction bases numbered 5, after V lost 5 bases and J lost 8 bases. Germline V lookup: CDR1 SQVTM, CDR2 ANQGSEA. Here immunoSEQ multiplex PCR was the method, and the copy in TCRdb shows in-frame clones only, minus some. The table records some 130,000 clones, about 91% of them present only once. As regards this clone: The antigen is not known.

The receptor comes from a woman aged 18-29 years in good health and CMV-seronegative. Material for sequencing was PBMCs. The V and J genes are TRBV29-1 and TRBJ1-3; TRBD1 agrees at 8 bases. The CDR3 bases are TGCAGCGTTTCGACAGGGGCCGACACCATATATTTT. Translated, it gives CSVSTGADTIYF.